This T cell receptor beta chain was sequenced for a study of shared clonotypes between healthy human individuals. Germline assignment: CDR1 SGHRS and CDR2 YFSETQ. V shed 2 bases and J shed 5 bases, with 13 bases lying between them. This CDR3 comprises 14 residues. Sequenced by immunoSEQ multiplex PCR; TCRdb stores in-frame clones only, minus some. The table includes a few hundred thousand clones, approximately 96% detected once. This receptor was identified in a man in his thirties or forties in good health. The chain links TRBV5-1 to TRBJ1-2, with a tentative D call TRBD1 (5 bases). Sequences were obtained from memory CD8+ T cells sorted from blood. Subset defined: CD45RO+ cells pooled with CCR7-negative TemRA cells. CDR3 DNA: TGCGCCAGCAGCTTTAACGACGGGGCATATGGCTACACCTTC. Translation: CASSFNDGAYGYTF.